The 14 T cell receptor beta chains reported below all come from one sample, sequenced in a study of T cell responses to AZD1222 COVID-19 vaccine. The assay was immunoSEQ multiplex PCR, and TCRdb's table has in-frame clones only and misses some. The repertoire holds fewer than 130,000 clones, with approximately 96% as singletons. Material: peripheral blood, obtained on day 0 of AZD1222 vaccination. The receptors here all came from an adult in good health.

The V and J genes are TRBV5-1 and TRBJ2-1; D is undetermined. The ends were cut back, 2 bases at V and 8 bases at J, with 8 bases in the middle. The germline CDR1 and CDR2 sequences are SGHRS and YFSETQ. The CDR3 loop spans 12 amino acids. CDR3 region: CASSFLGDEQFF. The CDR3, as DNA: TGCGCCAGCAGCTTCCTCGGCGATGAGCAGTTCTTC.

This clone came up once. The rearrangement links TRBV7-2 to TRBJ1-1, with D hard to call. The V end lost 2 bases, the J end lost 4 bases, and 11 bases lay between the germline ends. The germline CDR1 and CDR2 sequences are SGHTA and FQGNSA. CDR3 size: 14 residues. CDR3 bases: TGTGCCAGCAGCTTACCCGCAGTCATCACTGAAGCTTTCTTT. Protein sequence: CASSLPAVITEAFF.

CDR3 protein: CAISESLGSSGNTIYF. The CDR3 DNA follows: TGTGCCATCAGTGAGTCTTTAGGGAGTTCTGGAAACACCATATATTTT. This chain joins TRBV10-3 and TRBJ1-3, with D uncertain. Germline assignment: CDR1 ENHRY and CDR2 SYGVKD. The V and J ends lost 0 bases and 1 base respectively, with 10 bases between them. The CDR3 consists of 16 residues.

This chain connects TRBV5-1 to TRBJ1-3, with D tentatively TRBD1 (6 bases). Trimming left V 4 bases short and J 2 bases short, with 10 bases between. From germline, CDR1 is SGHRS and CDR2 YFSETQ. The CDR3 loop spans 14 amino acids. The CDR3 DNA follows: TGCGCCAGCAGCCCGCAGGGGACTGGAAACACCATATATTTT. Translated: CASSPQGTGNTIYF.

The CDR3 DNA reads TGTGCCAGCAGTTTGGTAGGCACTGAGGGGCCCCAGCATTTT. This gives the protein CASSLVGTEGPQHF. The V call is TRBV27, the J call TRBJ1-5; D gene ambiguous. The V end lost 3 bases, the J end lost 9 bases, and 15 bases lay between the germline ends. Germline CDR1 is MNHEY and CDR2 is SMNVEV (reference sequence). The CDR3 is made up of 14 amino acids.

This chain joins TRBV9 and TRBJ2-3; D might be TRBD2 (6 bases). Trimming took 7 bases from V and 4 from J, leaving 13 bases between them. CDR1 and CDR2 from the germline V gene are SGDLS and YYNGEE. This CDR3 contains 13 residues. The CDR3 nucleotides read TGTGCCAGCTCTATCGGGGGACCAGATACGCAGTATTTT. It yields the protein CASSIGGPDTQYF.

The chain recombines TRBV6-1 with TRBJ1-2; possible D gene TRBD1, 5 bases. CDR1 and CDR2 from the germline V gene are MNHNS and SASEGT. Trimming left V 0 bases short and J 3 bases short, with 14 bases between. The CDR3 totals 16 residues. CDR3 DNA: TGTGCCAGCAGTGAAGCGCTGGACACCGCCTACTATGGCTACACCTTC. This gives the protein CASSEALDTAYYGYTF.

The J gene is TRBJ1-1, the V gene TRBV3-1 (or the pseudogene TRBV3-2); D gene uncertain. Trimming removed 2 bases at V and 11 bases at J, with 15 bases between. Germline V lookup: CDR1 LGHDT, CDR2 YNNKEL (reference sequence). The CDR3 runs to 13 residues. The CDR3 loop is CASSQFKASGAFF. The CDR3 nucleotides read TGTGCCAGCAGCCAATTTAAGGCCTCGGGGGCTTTCTTT.

J is TRBJ1-5 and V is TRBV18, with D tentatively TRBD1 (6 bases). The CDR3 runs 15 residues. Germline V gene lookup returns CDR1 KGHSH and CDR2 LQKENI. Between the trimmed V and J ends, which lost 6 bases and 6 bases, there was a span of 18 bases. The DNA for the CDR3 is TGTGCCAGCTCCCGGACGTGGGGGGCCACTCAGCCCCAGCATTTT. Residues: CASSRTWGATQPQHF. Supplemented by reference TRBV18 and TRBJ1-5, the full variable domain reads NAGVMQNPRHLVRRRGQEARLRCSPMKGHSHVYWYRQLPEEGLKFMVYLQKENIIDESGMPKERFSAEFPKEGPSILRIQQVVRGDSAAYFCASSRTWGATQPQHFGDGTRLSIL.

This chain links TRBV12-3 or TRBV12-4 with TRBJ1-2; unclear D gene. The CDR3 sequence is 13 residues long. Trimming took off 6 bases at V and 5 bases at J, with 13 bases between the two ends. This chain's CDR3 is CASSLSLGYGYTF. As DNA, the CDR3 is TGTGCCAGCAGCCTGAGTCTAGGGTATGGCTACACCTTC.

This chain connects TRBV27 to TRBJ2-7; D not certain. Germline V CDR1 and CDR2: MNHEY, SMNVEV (reference sequence). V lost 8 bases and J 0 bases, leaving 11 bases between the germline ends. The CDR3 runs 13 residues. The CDR3 sequence: CASRYLSSYEQYF. As DNA, the CDR3 is TGTGCCAGCCGATACCTGAGCTCCTACGAGCAGTACTTC.

The chain is built from TRBV2 and TRBJ2-5; 8 nucleotides align to TRBD1. CDR1 and CDR2 (germline): SNHLY, FYNNEI. CDR3 size: 15 residues. Losses at the gene ends were 5 bases for V and 0 bases for J; bases not matched to a gene: 5. The CDR3 is CASSSGQEDQETQYF. The CDR3 coding sequence is TGTGCCAGCAGTTCGGGACAGGAAGACCAAGAGACCCAGTACTTC. The whole variable domain, remainder taken from reference TRBV2 and TRBJ2-5, is EPEVTQTPSHQVTQMGQEVILRCVPISNHLYFYWYRQILGQKVEFLVSFYNNEISEKSEIFDDQFSVERPDGSNFTLKIRSTKLEDSAMYFCASSSGQEDQETQYFGPGTRLLVL.

The V call is TRBV6-2 or TRBV6-3, the J call TRBJ1-2, with no clear D. Trimming took off 2 bases at V and 3 bases at J, with 4 bases between the two ends. CDR3 length equals 12 residues. Germline CDR1 is MNHEY and CDR2 is SVGEGT. CDR3 in DNA: TGTGCCAGCAGTTACAATTACTATGGCTACACCTTC. Its protein is CASSYNYYGYTF.

The chain recombines TRBV7-9 with TRBJ1-6, with D perhaps matching TRBD1 (5 bases). The CDR3 is 14 residues long. The germline CDR1 and CDR2 sequences are SEHNR and FQNEAQ (reference sequence). Trimming pared 5 bases from V and 7 bases from J, leaving 12 bases between. CDR3 sequence: CASSVGTVNSPLHF. In nucleotides, the CDR3 is TGTGCCAGCAGCGTCGGGACTGTGAATTCACCCCTCCACTTT.